The rows below give T cell receptor beta chains drawn from one sample of a study of breast tumors, draining lymph nodes, adjacent tissues. Using its own MiXCR run on the multiplex PCR reads, TCRdb lists one record per CDR3 protein. Among approximately 230,000 distinct CDR3 sequences listed, less than 40% were seen once. Input material: axillary lymph node tissue. These receptors were obtained from a female donor with breast cancer. Some clones in this sample may be carry-over from other donors' samples. Both conserved end residues are part of each CDR3. A D gene is named only where the DNA matches it firmly. Expanded clones get a size class; other rows say once, few or many, or leave the size out.

.	many	TRBV7-2	TRBJ2-7	TGTGCCAGCAGCTTTTTGACACGAACCTCCTACGAGCAGTACTTC	CASSFLTRTSYEQYF
TRBD1	.	TRBV20-1	TRBJ2-5	TGCAGTGCTACCCGGGACAGGCAAGAGACCCAGTACTTC	CSATRDRQETQYF
TRBD2	many	TRBV24-1	TRBJ2-1	TGTGCCACCCAATCCAGGACTAGGGGCAATGAGCAGTTCTTC	CATQSRTRGNEQFF
TRBD1	.	TRBV25-1	TRBJ1-2	TGTGCCAGCGTCGGTCCCGGGACAGGGGGCAATGGCTACACCTTC	CASVGPGTGGNGYTF
.	many	TRBV2	TRBJ1-2	TGTGCCAGCACCACCCAAACGAGAAGGAAGGGTTATCATGGCTACACCTTC	CASTTQTRRKGYHGYTF
.	many	TRBV7-2	TRBJ1-5	TGTGCCAGCAGCTTATTGACAGTTAGCAATCAGCCCCAGCATTTT	CASSLLTVSNQPQHF
TRBD2	.	TRBV19	TRBJ2-7	TGTGCCAGTAGTAGCTTGGCTAGCGGAGGCGAGCAGTACTTC	CASSSLASGGEQYF
.	.	TRBV15	TRBJ2-6	TGTGCCACCAGCTCTTCCGAAGCAGGGGCTGGGGCCAACGTCCTGACTTTC	CATSSSEAGAGANVLTF
.	many	TRBV7-2	TRBJ2-1	TGTGCCAGCAGCTTAGAGGGGCTTGGGGATGAGCAGTTCTTC	CASSLEGLGDEQFF
.	.	TRBV29-1	TRBJ1-3	TGCAGCGTTGAAGATAACACGGCTGGAAACACCACATATTTT	CSVEDNTAGNTTYF
TRBD2	.	TRBV7-2	TRBJ2-5	TGTGCCAGCAGCAACAGCGGGGGGGGGAAGACCCAGTACTTC	CASSNSGGGKTQYF
.	.	TRBV28	TRBJ1-3	TGTGCCAGCAGTTCCACCAGCGAAGGAAACACCATATATTTT	CASSSTSEGNTIYF
TRBD2	many	TRBV6-4	TRBJ2-2	TGTGCCAGCAGGGGGACTAGCGGCACCGGGGAGCTGTTTTTT	CASRGTSGTGELFF
.	many	TRBV20-1	TRBJ2-3	TGCAGTGCTTCCTACAGGGACACAGATACGCAGTATTTT	CSASYRDTDTQYF
.	.	TRBV24-1	TRBJ2-5	TGTGCCACCAGTACGTATAGGGGTGATGAGACCCAGTACTTC	CATSTYRGDETQYF